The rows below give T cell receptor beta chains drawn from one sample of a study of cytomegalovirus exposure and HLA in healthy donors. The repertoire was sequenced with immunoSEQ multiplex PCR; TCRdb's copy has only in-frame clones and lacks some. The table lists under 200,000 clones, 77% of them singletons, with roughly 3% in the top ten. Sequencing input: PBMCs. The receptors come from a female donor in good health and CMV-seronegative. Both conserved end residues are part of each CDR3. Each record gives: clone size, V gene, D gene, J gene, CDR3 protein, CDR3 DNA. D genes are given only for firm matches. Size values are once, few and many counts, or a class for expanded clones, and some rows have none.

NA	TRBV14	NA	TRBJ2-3	CASSLRGVGTDTQYF	TGTGCCAGCAGCTTAAGGGGTGTGGGCACAGATACGCAGTATTTT
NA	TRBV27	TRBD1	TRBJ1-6	CASSPGGTKAPLHF	TGTGCCAGCAGCCCAGGGGGCACAAAGGCACCCCTCCACTTT
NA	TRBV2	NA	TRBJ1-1	CASNYRVSAEAFF	TGTGCCAGCAATTACAGGGTGTCGGCTGAAGCTTTCTTT
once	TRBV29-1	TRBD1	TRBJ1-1	CSVDGTGGVNTEAFF	TGCAGCGTTGACGGGACAGGGGGGGTGAACACTGAAGCTTTCTTT
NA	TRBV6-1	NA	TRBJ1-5	CASSETGLYQPQHF	TGTGCCAGCAGCGAGACAGGACTCTATCAGCCCCAGCATTTT
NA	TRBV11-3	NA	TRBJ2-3	CAQETQYF	TGTGCCCAGGAAACGCAGTATTTT
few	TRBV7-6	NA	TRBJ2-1	CASSLVGTGNNEQFF	TGTGCCAGCAGCTTAGTCGGTACAGGGAACAATGAGCAGTTCTTC
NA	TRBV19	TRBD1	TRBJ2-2	CASSTDRGNTGELFF	TGTGCCAGTAGTACAGACAGGGGGAACACCGGGGAGCTGTTTTTT
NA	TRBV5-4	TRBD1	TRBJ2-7	CASSATGVYEQYF	TGTGCCAGCAGCGCGACAGGGGTATACGAGCAGTACTTC
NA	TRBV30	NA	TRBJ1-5	CAWSVQTDQPQHF	TGTGCCTGGAGTGTTCAGACAGATCAGCCCCAGCATTTT
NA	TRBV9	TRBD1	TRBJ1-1	CASSVQGDTEAFF	TGTGCCAGCAGCGTCCAGGGGGACACTGAAGCTTTCTTT
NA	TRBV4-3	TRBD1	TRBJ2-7	CASSQGDRGTYEQYF	TGCGCCAGCAGCCAAGGGGACAGAGGAACCTACGAGCAGTACTTC
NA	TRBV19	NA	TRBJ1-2	CASSMTREAYGYTF	TGTGCCAGTAGTATGACCAGGGAGGCCTATGGCTACACCTTC
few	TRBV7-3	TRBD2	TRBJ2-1	CASSLGGGQYNEQFF	TGTGCCAGCAGCTTAGGCGGGGGGCAGTACAATGAGCAGTTCTTC
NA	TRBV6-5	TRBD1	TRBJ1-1	CASSGDRTLNTEAFF	TGTGCCAGCAGCGGGGACAGAACCTTGAACACTGAAGCTTTCTTT
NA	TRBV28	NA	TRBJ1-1	CASSLVGHPNTEAFF	TGTGCCAGCAGTTTAGTCGGACACCCGAACACTGAAGCTTTCTTT
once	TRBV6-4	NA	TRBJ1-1	CASATGWGEAFF	TGTGCCAGCGCCACAGGGTGGGGTGAAGCTTTCTTT
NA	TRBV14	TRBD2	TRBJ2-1	CASSYSGGASYNEQFF	TGTGCCAGCAGCTACAGCGGGGGGGCCTCCTACAATGAGCAGTTCTTC
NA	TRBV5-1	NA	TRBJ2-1	CASIRAPSSYNEQFF	TGCGCCAGCATCAGGGCCCCTAGCTCCTACAATGAGCAGTTCTTC
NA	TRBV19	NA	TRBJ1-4	CASSRVYQVSNEKLFF	TGTGCCAGTAGTCGCGTATATCAGGTCTCTAATGAAAAACTGTTTTTT
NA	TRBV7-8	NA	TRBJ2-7	CASSLSVGATSSSYEQYF	TGTGCCAGCAGCTTATCAGTTGGGGCCACCTCGAGCTCCTACGAGCAGTACTTC
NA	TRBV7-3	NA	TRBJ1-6	CASSTGTRGSPLHF	TGTGCCAGCAGTACCGGGACCAGGGGTTCACCCCTCCACTTT
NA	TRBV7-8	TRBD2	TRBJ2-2	CASSSSGGVFGELFF	TGTGCCAGCAGCTCTAGCGGGGGGGTGTTCGGGGAGCTGTTTTTT
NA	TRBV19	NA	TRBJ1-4	CASNLGWATNEKLFF	TGTGCCAGTAACCTCGGGTGGGCAACTAATGAAAAACTGTTTTTT
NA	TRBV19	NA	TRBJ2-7	CASSSQSGASYEQYF	TGTGCCAGTAGTAGTCAGTCAGGGGCATCCTACGAGCAGTACTTC